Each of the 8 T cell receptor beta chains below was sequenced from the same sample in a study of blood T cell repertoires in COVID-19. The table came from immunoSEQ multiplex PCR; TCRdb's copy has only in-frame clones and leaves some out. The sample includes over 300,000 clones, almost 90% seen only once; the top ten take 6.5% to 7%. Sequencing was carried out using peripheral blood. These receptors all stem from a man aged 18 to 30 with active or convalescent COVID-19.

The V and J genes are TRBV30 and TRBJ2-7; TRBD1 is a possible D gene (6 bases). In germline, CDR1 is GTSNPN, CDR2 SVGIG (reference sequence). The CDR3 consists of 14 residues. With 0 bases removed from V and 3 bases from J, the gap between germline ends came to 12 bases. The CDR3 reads CAWSVKGGDYEQYF. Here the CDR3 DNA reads TGTGCCTGGAGTGTAAAAGGGGGAGACTACGAGCAGTACTTC.

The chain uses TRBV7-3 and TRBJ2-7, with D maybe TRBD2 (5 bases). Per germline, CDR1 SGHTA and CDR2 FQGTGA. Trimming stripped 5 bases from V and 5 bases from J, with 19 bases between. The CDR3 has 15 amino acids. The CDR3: CASSPGGSRSHEQYF. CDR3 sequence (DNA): TGTGCCAGCAGCCCAGGCGGGTCAAGGTCCCACGAGCAGTACTTC.

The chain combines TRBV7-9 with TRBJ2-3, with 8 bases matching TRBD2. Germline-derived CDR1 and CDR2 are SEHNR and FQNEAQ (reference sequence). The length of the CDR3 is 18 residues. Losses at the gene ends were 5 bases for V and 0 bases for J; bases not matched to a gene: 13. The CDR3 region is CASSLAGLAGRSTDTQYF. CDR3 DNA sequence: TGTGCCAGCAGCCTTGCCGGGCTAGCGGGTCGAAGCACAGATACGCAGTATTTT.

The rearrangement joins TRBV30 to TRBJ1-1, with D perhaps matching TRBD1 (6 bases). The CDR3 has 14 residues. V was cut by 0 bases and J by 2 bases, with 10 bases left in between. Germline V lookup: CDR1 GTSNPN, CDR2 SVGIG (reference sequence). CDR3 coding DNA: TGTGCCTGGAGTGTACGACAGGATAACACTGAAGCTTTCTTT. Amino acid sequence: CAWSVRQDNTEAFF.

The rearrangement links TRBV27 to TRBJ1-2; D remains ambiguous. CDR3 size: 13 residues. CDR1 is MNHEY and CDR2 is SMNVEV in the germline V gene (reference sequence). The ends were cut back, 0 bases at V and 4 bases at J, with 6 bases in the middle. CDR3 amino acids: CASSLSWAYGYTF. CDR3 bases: TGTGCCAGCAGTTTATCGTGGGCCTATGGCTACACCTTC.

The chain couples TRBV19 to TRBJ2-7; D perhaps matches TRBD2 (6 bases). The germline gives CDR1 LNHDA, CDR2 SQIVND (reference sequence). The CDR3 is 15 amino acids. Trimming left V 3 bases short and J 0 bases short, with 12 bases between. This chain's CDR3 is CASSIGVGSSYEQYF. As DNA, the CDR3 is TGTGCCAGTAGTATTGGGGTCGGGAGCTCCTACGAGCAGTACTTC.

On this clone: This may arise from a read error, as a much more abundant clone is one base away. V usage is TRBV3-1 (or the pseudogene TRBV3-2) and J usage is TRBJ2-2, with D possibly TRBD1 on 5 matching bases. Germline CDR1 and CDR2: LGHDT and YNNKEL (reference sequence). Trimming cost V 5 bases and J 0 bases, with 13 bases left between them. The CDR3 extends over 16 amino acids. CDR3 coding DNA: TGTGCCAGCAGCAATGGGGCGTTCGCGAACACCGGGGAGCTGTTTTTT. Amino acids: CASSNGAFANTGELFF.

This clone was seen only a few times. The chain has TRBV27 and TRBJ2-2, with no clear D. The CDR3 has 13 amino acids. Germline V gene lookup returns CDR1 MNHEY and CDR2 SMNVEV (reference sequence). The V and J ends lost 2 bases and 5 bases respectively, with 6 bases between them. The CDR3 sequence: CASSLPLTGELFF. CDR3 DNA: TGTGCCAGCAGTTTACCCTTAACCGGGGAGCTGTTTTTT.